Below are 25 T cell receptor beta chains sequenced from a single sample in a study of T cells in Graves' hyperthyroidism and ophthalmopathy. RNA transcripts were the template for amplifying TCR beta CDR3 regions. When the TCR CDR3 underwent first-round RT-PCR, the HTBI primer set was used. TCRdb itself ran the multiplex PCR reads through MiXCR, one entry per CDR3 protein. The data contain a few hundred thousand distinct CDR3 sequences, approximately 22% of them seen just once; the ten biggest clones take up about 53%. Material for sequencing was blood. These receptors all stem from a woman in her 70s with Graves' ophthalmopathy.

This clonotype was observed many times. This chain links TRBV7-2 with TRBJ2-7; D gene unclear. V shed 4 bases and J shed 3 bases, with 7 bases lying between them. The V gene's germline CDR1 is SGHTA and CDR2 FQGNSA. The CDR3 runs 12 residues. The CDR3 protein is CASSSDLYEQYF. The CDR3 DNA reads TGTGCCAGCAGCTCTGACCTCTACGAGCAGTACTTC.

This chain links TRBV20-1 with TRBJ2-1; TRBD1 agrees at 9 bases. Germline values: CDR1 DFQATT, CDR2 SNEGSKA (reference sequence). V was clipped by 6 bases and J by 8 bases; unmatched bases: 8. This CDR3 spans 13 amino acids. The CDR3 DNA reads TGCAGTGCGGATGGACAGGGGATCCATGAGCAGTTCTTC. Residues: CSADGQGIHEQFF.

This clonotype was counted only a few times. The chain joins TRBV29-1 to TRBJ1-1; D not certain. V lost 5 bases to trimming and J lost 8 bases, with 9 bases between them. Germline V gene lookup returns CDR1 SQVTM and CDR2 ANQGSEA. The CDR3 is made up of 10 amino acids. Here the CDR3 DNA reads TGCAGCGTTAAAACTTCAGAAGCTTTCTTT. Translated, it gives CSVKTSEAFF.

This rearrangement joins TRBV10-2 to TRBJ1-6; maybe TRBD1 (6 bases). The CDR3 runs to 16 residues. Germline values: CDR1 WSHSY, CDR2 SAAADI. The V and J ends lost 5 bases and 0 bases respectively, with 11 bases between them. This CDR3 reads CASSHGQLSYNSPLHF. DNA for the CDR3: TGCGCCAGCAGTCATGGACAGCTCTCCTATAATTCACCCCTCCACTTT.

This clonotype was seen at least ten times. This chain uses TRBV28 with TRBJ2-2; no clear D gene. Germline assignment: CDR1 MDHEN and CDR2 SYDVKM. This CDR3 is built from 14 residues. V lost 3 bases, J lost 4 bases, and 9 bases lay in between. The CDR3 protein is CASSLRQFTGELFF. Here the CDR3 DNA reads TGTGCCAGCAGTTTGAGGCAGTTCACCGGGGAGCTGTTTTTT.

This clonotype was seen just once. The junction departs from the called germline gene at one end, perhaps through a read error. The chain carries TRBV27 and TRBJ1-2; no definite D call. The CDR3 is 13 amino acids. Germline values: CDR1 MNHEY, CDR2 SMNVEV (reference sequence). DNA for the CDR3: TGTGCCAGCAGTCCCCAACCGTCTAAGGGCTACGCCTTC. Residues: CASSPQPSKGYAF.

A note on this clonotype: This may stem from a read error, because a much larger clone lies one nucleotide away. The CDR3 region has the DNA TGTGCCAGCAGGCACTCCACCTCTCCGGGAGGGAAGGATACGCAGTATTTT. Protein product: CASRHSTSPGGKDTQYF. The genes are TRBV28 and TRBJ2-3, with 8 bases matching TRBD2. Looked up from germline, CDR1 is MDHEN and CDR2 is SYDVKM. The J segment lost 6 bases and the V segment lost 6 bases, leaving 17 bases of the junction unmatched. The CDR3 has 17 residues.

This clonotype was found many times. In nucleotides, the CDR3 is TGTGCCAGCAGTCTCGGGACAGAGGGGAGGAAAGCTTTCTTT. This translates into CASSLGTEGRKAFF. The J gene is TRBJ1-1, the V gene TRBV28; 7 bases are a match to TRBD1. V gave up 5 bases and J gave up 9 bases; unmatched junction bases: 12. This CDR3 is built from 14 residues. From germline, CDR1 is MDHEN and CDR2 SYDVKM.

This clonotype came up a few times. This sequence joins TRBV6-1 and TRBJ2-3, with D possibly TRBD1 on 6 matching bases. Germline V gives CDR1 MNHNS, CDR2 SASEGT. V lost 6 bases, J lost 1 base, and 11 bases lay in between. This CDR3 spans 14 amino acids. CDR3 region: CASSRGRRTDTQYF. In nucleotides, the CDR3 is TGTGCCAGCAGCAGGGGACGTCGCACAGATACGCAGTATTTT.

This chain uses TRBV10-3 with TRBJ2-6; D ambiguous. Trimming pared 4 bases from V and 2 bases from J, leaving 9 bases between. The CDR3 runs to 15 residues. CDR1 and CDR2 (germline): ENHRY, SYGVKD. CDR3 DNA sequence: TGTGCCATCAGTGCGACTGGAGCTGGGGCCAACGTCCTGACTTTC. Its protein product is CAISATGAGANVLTF.

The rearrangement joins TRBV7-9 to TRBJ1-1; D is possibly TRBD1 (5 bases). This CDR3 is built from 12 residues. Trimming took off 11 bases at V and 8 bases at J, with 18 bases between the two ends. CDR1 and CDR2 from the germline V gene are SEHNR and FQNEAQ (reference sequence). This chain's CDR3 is CAYEDSIPEAFF. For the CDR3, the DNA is TGTGCCTACGAAGACAGCATCCCCGAAGCTTTCTTT.

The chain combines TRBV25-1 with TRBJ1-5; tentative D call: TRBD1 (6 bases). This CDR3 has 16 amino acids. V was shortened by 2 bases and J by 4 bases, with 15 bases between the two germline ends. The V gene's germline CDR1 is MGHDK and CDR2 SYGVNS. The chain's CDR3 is CASSERTGPSNQPQHF. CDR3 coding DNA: TGTGCCAGCAGTGAACGCACAGGGCCTAGTAATCAGCCCCAGCATTTT.

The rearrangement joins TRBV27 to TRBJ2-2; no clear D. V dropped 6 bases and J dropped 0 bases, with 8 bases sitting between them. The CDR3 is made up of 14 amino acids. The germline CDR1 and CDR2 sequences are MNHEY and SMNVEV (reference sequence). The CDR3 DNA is TGTGCCAGCAGAGGCGACTCGAACACCGGGGAGCTGTTTTTT. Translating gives CASRGDSNTGELFF.

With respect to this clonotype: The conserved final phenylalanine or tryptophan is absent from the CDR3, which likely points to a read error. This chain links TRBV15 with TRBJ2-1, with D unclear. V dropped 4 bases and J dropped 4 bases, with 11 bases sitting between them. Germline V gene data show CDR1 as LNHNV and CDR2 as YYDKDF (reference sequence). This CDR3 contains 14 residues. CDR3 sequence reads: CATSTANRYNEQFL. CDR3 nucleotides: TGTGCCACCAGCACAGCTAACCGATACAATGAGCAGTTCCTC.

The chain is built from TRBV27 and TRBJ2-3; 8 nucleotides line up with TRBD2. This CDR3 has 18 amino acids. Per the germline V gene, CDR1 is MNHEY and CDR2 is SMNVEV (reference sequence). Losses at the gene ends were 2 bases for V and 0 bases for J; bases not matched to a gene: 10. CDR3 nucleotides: TGTGCCAGCAGTTTAAAAGGGCTAGCGGGCCCAAGCACAGATACGCAGTATTTT. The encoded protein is CASSLKGLAGPSTDTQYF.

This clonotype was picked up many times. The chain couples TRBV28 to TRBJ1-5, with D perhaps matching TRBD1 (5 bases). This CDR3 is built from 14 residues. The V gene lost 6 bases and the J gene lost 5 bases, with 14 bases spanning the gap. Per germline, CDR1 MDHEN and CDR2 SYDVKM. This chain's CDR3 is CASSPLGRHQPQHF. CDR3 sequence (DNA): TGTGCCAGCAGCCCCTTGGGACGACATCAGCCCCAGCATTTT.

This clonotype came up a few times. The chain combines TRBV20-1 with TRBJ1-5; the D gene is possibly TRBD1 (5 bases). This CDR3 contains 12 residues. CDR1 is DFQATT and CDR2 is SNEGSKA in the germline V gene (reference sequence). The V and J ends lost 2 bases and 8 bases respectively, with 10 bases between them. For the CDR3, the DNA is TGCAGTGCTAGACAGGGTCGGGAGCCCCAGCATTTT. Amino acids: CSARQGREPQHF.

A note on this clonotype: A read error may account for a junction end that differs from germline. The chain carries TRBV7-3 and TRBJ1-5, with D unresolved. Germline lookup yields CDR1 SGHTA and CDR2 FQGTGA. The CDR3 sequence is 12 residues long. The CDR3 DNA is TGTGCCAGCAGCGTTGAGGGTGGGCCCCGGCATTTT. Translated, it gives CASSVEGGPRHF.

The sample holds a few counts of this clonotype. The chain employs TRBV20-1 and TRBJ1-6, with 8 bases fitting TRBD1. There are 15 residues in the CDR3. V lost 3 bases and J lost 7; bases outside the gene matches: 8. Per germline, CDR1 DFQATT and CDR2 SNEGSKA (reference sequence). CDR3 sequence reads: CSASRQGFRNSPLHF. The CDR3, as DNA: TGCAGTGCTAGTAGACAGGGGTTTAGGAATTCACCCCTCCACTTT.

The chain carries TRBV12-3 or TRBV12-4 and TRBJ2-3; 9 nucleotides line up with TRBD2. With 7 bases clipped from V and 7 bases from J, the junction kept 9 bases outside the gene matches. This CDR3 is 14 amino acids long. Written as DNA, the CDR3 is TGTGCCAGCACTAGCGGGAAAGGGCGAAATACGCAGTATTTT. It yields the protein CASTSGKGRNTQYF.

The CDR3: CASSSNPPGPRNSPLHF. CDR3 bases: TGTGCCAGCAGTTCAAACCCCCCGGGGCCCCGAAATTCACCCCTCCACTTT. V is TRBV12-3 or TRBV12-4 and J is TRBJ1-6; D is perhaps TRBD1 (5 bases). This CDR3 has 17 amino acids. V was trimmed by 4 bases and J by 7 bases, leaving 20 bases between them.

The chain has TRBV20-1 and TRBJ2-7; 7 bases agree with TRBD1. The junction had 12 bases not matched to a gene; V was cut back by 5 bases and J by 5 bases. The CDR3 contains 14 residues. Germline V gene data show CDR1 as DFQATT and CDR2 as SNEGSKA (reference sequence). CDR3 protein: CSAQTPGQLDEQYF. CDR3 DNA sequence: TGCAGTGCTCAAACTCCGGGACAGCTCGACGAGCAGTACTTC.

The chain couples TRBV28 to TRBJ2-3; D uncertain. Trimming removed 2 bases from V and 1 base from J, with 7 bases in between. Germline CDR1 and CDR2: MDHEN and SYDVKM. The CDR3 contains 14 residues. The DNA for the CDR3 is TGTGCCAGCAGTTTAAGCCAGGGCACAGATACGCAGTATTTT. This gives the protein CASSLSQGTDTQYF.

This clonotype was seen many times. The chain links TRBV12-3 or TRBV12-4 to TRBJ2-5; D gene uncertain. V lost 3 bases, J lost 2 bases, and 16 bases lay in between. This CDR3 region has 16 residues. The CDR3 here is CASSFLNTGGQETQYF. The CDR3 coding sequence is TGTGCCAGCAGTTTTCTCAACACTGGTGGACAAGAGACCCAGTACTTC.

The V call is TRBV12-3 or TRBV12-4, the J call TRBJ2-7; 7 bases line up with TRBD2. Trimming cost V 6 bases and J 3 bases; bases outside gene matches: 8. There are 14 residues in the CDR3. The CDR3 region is CASSALGGDYEQYF. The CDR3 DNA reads TGTGCCAGCAGCGCCCTGGGGGGGGACTACGAGCAGTACTTC.